The 14 T cell receptor beta chains below were found in one sample sequenced in a study of cytomegalovirus exposure and HLA in healthy donors. PCR employed 60 Vbeta and 13 Jbeta primers. Measured with immunoSEQ multiplex PCR; TCRdb has only the in-frame clones, and not every one. Among over 200,000 clones listed, more than 75% were seen once. The source material was PBMCs. The receptors were gathered from a human donor in good health.

The gene calls are TRBV28 and TRBJ1-1; 8 bases are shared with TRBD1. In germline, CDR1 is MDHEN, CDR2 SYDVKM. V gave up 6 bases and J gave up 5 bases; unmatched junction bases: 8. There are 14 residues in the CDR3. The CDR3 sequence: CASRHQGARTEAFF. The CDR3 DNA is TGTGCCAGCAGACACCAGGGGGCAAGAACTGAAGCTTTCTTT.

The chain carries TRBV5-1 and TRBJ2-5; 10 bases align to TRBD1. This CDR3 comprises 16 residues. Germline lookup yields CDR1 SGHRS and CDR2 YFSETQ. The junction had 9 bases not matched to a gene; V was cut back by 5 bases and J by 2 bases. CDR3 in amino acids: CASRPGQGGRQETQYF. The DNA for the CDR3 is TGCGCCAGCAGACCAGGACAGGGGGGTCGGCAAGAGACCCAGTACTTC.

This clone was counted between two and nine times. V gene TRBV4-3 combines with J gene TRBJ2-5; D may be TRBD2 (6 bases). The CDR3 length is 16 residues. The V end lost 4 bases, the J end lost 9 bases, and 24 bases lay between the germline ends. Germline lookup yields CDR1 LGHNA and CDR2 YSLEER. The CDR3 here is CASSRKTGTGPVAQYF. The CDR3 bases are TGCGCCAGCAGCCGAAAGACCGGGACTGGGCCAGTGGCCCAGTACTTC.

The rearrangement links TRBV4-1 to TRBJ1-4, with TRBD1 identical over 10 bases. Trimming at V came to 5 bases and at J to 8 bases, leaving 14 bases not matched to a gene. Germline assignment: CDR1 MGHRA and CDR2 YSYEKL. The CDR3 is 17 residues long. This chain's CDR3 is CASSSVGRTGGGEKLFF. CDR3 nucleotides: TGCGCCAGCAGCTCGGTCGGACGGACAGGGGGTGGCGAAAAACTGTTTTTT.

This chain links TRBV4-3 with TRBJ2-3, with TRBD2 identical over 7 bases. Germline CDR1 is LGHNA and CDR2 is YSLEER. The CDR3 runs 17 residues. V lost 1 base and J lost 1; bases outside the gene matches: 8. In nucleotides, the CDR3 is TGCGCCAGCAGCCAAGCGGGCCTAGCGGTCGGCACAGATACGCAGTATTTT. It encodes CASSQAGLAVGTDTQYF.

This clone appeared a single time. The chain links TRBV11-2 to TRBJ2-1, with TRBD2 as a possible D gene (6 bases). The germline V and J ends were trimmed by 5 bases and 1 base, with 15 bases remaining between them. CDR1 is SGHAT and CDR2 is FQNNGV in the germline V gene. CDR3 length: 16 amino acids. CDR3 nucleotides: TGTGCCAGCAGCCCTGCTGGAGGGCTTTCCTACAATGAGCAGTTCTTC. This translates into CASSPAGGLSYNEQFF.

The chain carries TRBV28 and TRBJ2-1; 7 bases map to TRBD1. The CDR3 is 14 amino acids. V gave up 3 bases and J gave up 5 bases; unmatched junction bases: 4. Per the germline V gene, CDR1 is MDHEN and CDR2 is SYDVKM. In nucleotides, the CDR3 is TGTGCCAGCAGTTTCGGGACAGAGAACAATGAGCAGTTCTTC. It encodes CASSFGTENNEQFF.

This chain uses TRBV29-1 with TRBJ2-5; 9 bases align to TRBD1. J lost 4 bases, V lost 4 bases, and 7 bases had no gene match. The germline CDR1 and CDR2 sequences are SQVTM and ANQGSEA. The CDR3 runs 14 residues. The CDR3 loop is CSVGGQGEGETQYF. CDR3 sequence (DNA): TGCAGCGTTGGGGGACAGGGCGAAGGAGAGACCCAGTACTTC.

The V and J genes are TRBV5-1 and TRBJ2-7, with 14 bases fitting TRBD2. The CDR3 runs to 17 residues. The germline V gene encodes CDR1 SGHRS and CDR2 YFSETQ. Trimming took 7 bases from V and 2 from J; bases not matched to a gene: 11. The CDR3 is CASSKPGLAGATYEQYF. CDR3 in DNA: TGCGCCAGCTCGAAGCCGGGACTAGCGGGAGCGACCTACGAGCAGTACTTC. The full variable domain, its missing parts supplied by reference TRBV5-1 and TRBJ2-7, is KAGVTQTPRYLIKTRGQQVTLSCSPISGHRSVSWYQQTPGQGLQFLFEYFSETQRNKGNFPGRFSGRQFSNSRSEMNVSTLELGDSALYLCASSKPGLAGATYEQYFGPGTRLTVT.

The CDR3 sequence is CASRIDQDRLSYEQYF. In nucleotides, the CDR3 is TGTGCCAGCAGGATCGACCAGGACAGGCTCTCCTACGAGCAGTACTTC. This chain links TRBV28 with TRBJ2-7; 7 positions agree with TRBD1. CDR3 length equals 16 residues. Germline assignment: CDR1 MDHEN and CDR2 SYDVKM. Trimming cost V 6 bases and J 0 bases; bases outside gene matches: 11.

The V call is TRBV6-6, the J call TRBJ2-7; tentative D call: TRBD1 (6 bases). V lost 4 bases, J lost 0 bases, and 16 bases lay in between. The CDR3 loop spans 16 amino acids. The V gene's germline CDR1 is MNHNY and CDR2 SVGAGI (reference sequence). CDR3 in DNA: TGTGCCAGCAGTTTCCTCCTTACAGGGTCCTCCTACGAGCAGTACTTC. This sequence encodes CASSFLLTGSSYEQYF.

The CDR3 DNA is TGTGCCAGCAGCGAACGGACAGGGGGCACCGGGGAGCTGTTTTTT. Its translation: CASSERTGGTGELFF. The chain combines TRBV6-1 with TRBJ2-2; 10 bases fit TRBD1. The germline V gene encodes CDR1 MNHNS and CDR2 SASEGT. With 6 bases clipped from V and 4 bases from J, the junction kept 5 bases outside the gene matches. This CDR3 spans 15 amino acids.

The table lists this clone with a few counts. CDR3 in amino acids: CASKTRGQANQPQHF. CDR3 in DNA: TGTGCCAGTAAGACAAGGGGACAGGCCAATCAGCCCCAGCATTTT. The genes are TRBV19 and TRBJ1-5, with 8 bases that match TRBD1. The trim removed 7 bases at V and 3 bases at J, leaving 8 bases unmatched. The germline gives CDR1 LNHDA, CDR2 SQIVND (reference sequence). This CDR3 is built from 15 residues.

This chain uses TRBV13 with TRBJ2-2; TRBD2 aligns across 7 bases. V dropped 1 base and J dropped 3; count of bases not matched to a gene: 5. This CDR3 region has 16 residues. Germline V CDR1 and CDR2: PRHDT, FYEKMQ (reference sequence). CDR3 nucleotide sequence: TGTGCCAGCAGCTTAGCGGGAGGAGGGTACACCGGGGAGCTGTTTTTT. Amino acids: CASSLAGGGYTGELFF. The full variable domain, with the rest looked up from reference TRBV13 and TRBJ2-2, is AAGVIQSPRHLIKEKRETATLKCYPIPRHDTVYWYQQGPGQDPQFLISFYEKMQSDKGSIPDRFSAQQFSDYHSELNMSSLELGDSALYFCASSLAGGGYTGELFFGEGSRLTVL.